This is a list of T cell receptor beta chains from one sample in a study of shared clonotypes between healthy human individuals. Data came from immunoSEQ multiplex PCR; TCRdb stores just in-frame clones and leaves some out. The sample yields around 2.5 million clones, roughly 93% seen once. The sequencing input was naive CD4+ T cells from PBMCs. The origin of the receptors is a man between 18 and 29 years old in good health. Some clones in this sample may be carry-over from other donors' samples. The CDR3 runs from the conserved cysteine through the conserved F or W. The D gene is left open where the match is weak. Only some rows state a clone size, as once, few, many or a class for expanded clones.

v_call	j_call	clone_size	d_call	cdr3_nt	cdr3_aa
TRBV27	TRBJ1-2	.	TRBD1	TGTGCCAGCAGTACAGGGGCACGGAACTATGGCTACACCTTC	CASSTGARNYGYTF
TRBV6-1	TRBJ2-4	.	.	TGTGCCAGCAGTGAAATTGCCGGCGGAAACATTCAGTACTTC	CASSEIAGGNIQYF
TRBV5-4	TRBJ2-3	.	TRBD2	TGTGCCAGCACCCCACGGAGGGAGGGTTCAGATACGCAGTATTTT	CASTPRREGSDTQYF
TRBV28	TRBJ2-1	.	TRBD2	TGTGCCAGTACTAGCGGCTGGAATGAGCAGTTCTTC	CASTSGWNEQFF
TRBV15	TRBJ1-1	few	TRBD1	TGTGCCACCAGCCCTAGACAGGGTTTGAACACTGAAGCTTTCTTT	CATSPRQGLNTEAFF
TRBV5-1	TRBJ1-4	once	.	TGCGCCAGCAGCTTGGCGGGGGCAAAAGAAAAACTGTTTTTT	CASSLAGAKEKLFF
TRBV5-1	TRBJ2-1	.	TRBD2	TGCGCCAGCAGCCCTAGACTAGCGGGAGGATCGCAGCAGTTCTTC	CASSPRLAGGSQQFF
TRBV9	TRBJ1-5	once	TRBD1	TGTGCCAGCAGCGCCGGGACAGTTTCAGGGCCCCAGCATTTT	CASSAGTVSGPQHF
TRBV6-5	TRBJ2-7	.	.	TGTGCCAGCAGTTACACCCGGGACCCCTACGAGCAGTACTTC	CASSYTRDPYEQYF
TRBV6-1	TRBJ2-3	.	TRBD2	TGTGCCAGCAGCAGCGGGAGAGAGAGTACGCAGTATTTT	CASSSGRESTQYF
TRBV4-1	TRBJ2-7	.	.	TGCGCCAGCAGCTCGGACTACCCCTACGAGCAGTACTTC	CASSSDYPYEQYF
TRBV5-1	TRBJ2-2	.	TRBD2	TGCGCCAGCAGCCAAATGACTAGCGGGAGGGCCGGCACCGGGGAGCTGTTTTTT	CASSQMTSGRAGTGELFF
TRBV18	TRBJ1-4	.	.	TGTGCCAGCTCCCGGGGTAAAAATGAAAAACTGTTTTTT	CASSRGKNEKLFF
TRBV18	TRBJ1-2	.	TRBD1	TGTGCCAGCTCACCGAGGGACAGCTATGGCTACACCTTC	CASSPRDSYGYTF
TRBV7-8	TRBJ1-3	.	.	TGTGCCAGCAGCTTAGCGGGTTCAGGGTGGGGAAACACCATATATTTT	CASSLAGSGWGNTIYF
TRBV5-4	TRBJ2-5	.	.	TGTGCCAGCAGCCTCGGATACACTCAAGAGACCCAGTACTTC	CASSLGYTQETQYF
TRBV18	TRBJ2-7	.	.	TGTGCCAGCTCACAACAGACAGGTAACGAGCAGTACTTC	CASSQQTGNEQYF
TRBV18	TRBJ1-2	.	.	TGTGCCAGCTCACCTGGACAGACTTCTAACTATGGCTACACCTTC	CASSPGQTSNYGYTF
TRBV6-5	TRBJ1-1	.	.	TGTGCCAGCAGTTACAATAGGGCGACTGAAGCTTTCTTT	CASSYNRATEAFF
TRBV28	TRBJ1-2	.	.	TGTGCCAGCAGTTTATTAGGAGGTGTAGGGCCGGGGGACTATGGCTACACCTTC	CASSLLGGVGPGDYGYTF
TRBV29-1	TRBJ2-5	.	.	TGCAGCGTTGATAAGGACTACCAAGAGACCCAGTACTTC	CSVDKDYQETQYF
TRBV25-1	TRBJ1-3	.	.	TGTGCCAGCAGTGATGTCAGGGCTCCCTCTGGAAACACCATATATTTT	CASSDVRAPSGNTIYF
TRBV30	TRBJ1-2	.	.	TGTGCCTGGAGTGTAATATCAGGGACTGGCTACACCTTC	CAWSVISGTGYTF
TRBV9	TRBJ2-6	.	.	TGTGCCAGCAGCGTAGAGGGGCCTGGGGCCAACGTCCTGACTTTC	CASSVEGPGANVLTF
TRBV2	TRBJ2-2	.	.	TGTGCCAGCAGTGTCCTAGGAAGTGAGACCGGGGAGCTGTTTTTT	CASSVLGSETGELFF
TRBV7-9	TRBJ2-3	.	TRBD1	TGTGCCAGCAGCTTAGTACAGGGGGGCGCAGATACGCAGTATTTT	CASSLVQGGADTQYF
TRBV9	TRBJ2-5	.	.	TGTGCCAGCAGCGTGGGGGACGAGGGGAGAGAGACCCAGTACTTC	CASSVGDEGRETQYF
TRBV19	TRBJ2-6	.	.	TGTGCCAGTAGTGCGACAGGTGGGGCCAACGTCCTGACTTTC	CASSATGGANVLTF
TRBV4-2	TRBJ2-5	.	.	TGTGCCAGCAGCCAAGAGACTCTAGGGGTTAAAGAGACCCAGTACTTC	CASSQETLGVKETQYF
TRBV9	TRBJ2-3	.	.	TGTGCCAGCAGCGTAGGTGGCGGCATCCCTCCGACAGATACGCAGTATTTT	CASSVGGGIPPTDTQYF
TRBV18	TRBJ1-2	.	.	TGTGCCAGCTCACCATCCACATCTGCGGTAGGTGGCTACACCTTC	CASSPSTSAVGGYTF
TRBV29-1	TRBJ2-5	.	.	TGCAGCGTTGAAGAGAGGGGACAAGAGACCCAGTACTTC	CSVEERGQETQYF
TRBV28	TRBJ2-5	.	.	TGTGCCAGCAGCCTGAAAACAGGGAGAGAGACCCAGTACTTC	CASSLKTGRETQYF
TRBV28	TRBJ1-5	.	.	TGTGCCAGCAGTTCAGGGGTCAATCAGCCCCAGCATTTT	CASSSGVNQPQHF
TRBV6-1	TRBJ1-4	.	TRBD1	TGTGCCAGCATTGAACCGTACCGGGACAGGGATGAAAAACTGTTTTTT	CASIEPYRDRDEKLFF